Given below is one T cell receptor beta chain in context. Its target antigen remains unknown. The input lacks base qualities; no much larger clone sits a single base away. These data come from a study of vaccination and CD4 T cells after COVID-19 (dated by TCRdb to between 2021 and 2022). Some background on the complete study: Convalescent patients had a positive SARS-CoV-2 result on nasal swab PCR, and of these patients, under ten had mild disease and one had severe disease. Culture stimuli were overlapping spike peptide pools from SARS-CoV-2 and from the common cold coronaviruses HCoV-NL63, HCoV-OC43 and HCoV-229E. Control cultures used a CEFX viral epitope pool as positive control, an HIV-1 Nef peptide pool as negative control, or no peptide. Post-COVID blood samples from convalescent patients were collected a median of about 100 days after diagnosis, with a range of 35 to 161 days. Post-vaccine blood samples were obtained a median of around 67 days after the second vaccine dose, with a range of roughly 13 to 250 days. Participants got two doses of the Pfizer-BioNTech BNT162b2 vaccine (n=8) or two doses of the Moderna mRNA-1273 vaccine (n=2). The convalescent cohort included six males and four females, with two Hispanic individuals, seven Caucasians, two Asians and one multiracial person. The spike-specific CD4+ TCR repertoire was compared before and after mRNA vaccination in fewer than eleven COVID-19 convalescent patients and a few infection-naive healthy vaccine recipients. The full study reports these points: Among the post-vaccine SARS-CoV-2-reactive clones in convalescent patients, a median around 90% showed up only after vaccination, which suggests vaccine-specific priming. The median count of SARS-CoV-2-reactive clonotypes went up from about 23 after infection to 30 to 40 after vaccination, although the change was not significant. Nearly all vaccine-specific clones in convalescent patients (304 of 307) were mono-reactive for SARS-CoV-2 spike rather than cross-reactive with common cold coronaviruses. Relatively few convalescent patients were included in the study, and early timepoints after natural infection were not analyzed.

The sample's treatment or condition label, decoded: roughly 10-day PBMC culture with coronavirus spike peptide pools or control peptides (ViraFEST assay). The study used the ViraFEST assay, which expanded antigen-specific T cells with peptide pools and then identified expanded clonotypes by TCR sequencing. Positive SARS-CoV-2 PCR tests in the convalescent patients dated from March to December 2020, before Alpha, Beta and Delta variants emerged in the United States. PBMCs were cultured at approximately 2 million per well in IMDM supplemented with approximately 5% human AB serum and about 10 IU/ml IL-2, with roughly 9.5 ug/ml peptide pools added. Half of the culture medium was replaced with fresh IL-2-containing medium on days 3 and 7. After 9 to 11 days of culture, CD4+ T cells were isolated by negative selection with the EasySep CD4+ T cell isolation kit. Ficoll-Paque Plus gradient centrifugation was used to isolate PBMCs from whole blood, and the isolated PBMCs were then either used fresh or cryopreserved at -140C. Culture conditions were generally each tested in triplicate wells.

Libraries came from PCR. TCR sequencing of DNA from cultured CD4+ T cells used the Oncomine TCR Beta short-read assay at the Johns Hopkins FTIC core. The QIAamp micro DNA kit was used to extract genomic DNA from the cultured CD4+ T cells. Oncomine TCR Beta libraries from cultured CD4+ T cells were pooled with unique dual indexes and sequenced on an Illumina iSeq 100. The authors processed their data as follows. Non-productive sequences were filtered out, and CDR3s that did not start with C, did not end with F or W, or were shorter than 7 amino acids were discarded. The MANAFEST web application was used to identify antigen-specific clonotypes by comparing peptide-stimulated wells against reference wells and other culture wells. For a clone to be called positive, the clone needed an FDR below 0.05, an odds ratio above 5, and a productive frequency above 0.1% in at least two of three replicate wells. A clonotype counted as cross-reactive if it showed significant expansion both in the SARS-CoV-2 spike wells and in at least one common cold coronavirus spike condition. Similarity between CDR3 sequences was evaluated in R version 3.6.1 using Levenshtein distances (stringdist) and unrooted phylogenetic trees (ape). Using fastp trimming at Q25 and MiXCR clonotype assembly, TCRdb reanalyzed the public sequencing data and kept in-frame beta chains. All rows with the same CDR3 protein become a single entry with the most common DNA and genes. The V and J calls were determined by TCRdb, not by the authors. This sample comprises about 18,000 distinct CDR3 sequences, less than 55% of them detected only once. Clones ranked in the top ten supply about 9.4% of the sample.

V and J lose 10 bases and 1 base, and a span of 16 bases separates them. CDR1 is given as ENHRY and CDR2 as SYGVKD, both from the germline V gene. From cysteine to phenylalanine, the CDR3 is 14 amino acids long. CDR3 DNA is the only sequence kept; it has 42 bases, read in frame from the first base. The sequence was obtained from a human donor who had recovered from COVID-19. In this chain, TRBV10-3 is recombined with TRBJ1-1, with TRBD1 as a weak D call on 6 bases. Material: CD4+ T cells from blood, cultured in vitro, obtained before SARS-CoV-2 vaccination. The CDR3 corresponds to CATTRGGGNTEAFF. The DNA sequence is given as TGTGCCACCACCCGAGGGGGGGGGAACACTGAAGCTTTCTTT.